This T cell receptor (beta chain) was documented in a study of a mutant IDH1 vaccine in newly diagnosed glioma. Time point of the sample: week 23, last vaccination. Doses comprised 300 ug of mutant IDH1 20-mer peptide each, plus topical imiquimod. Comments on this clone: Its antigen is still unknown.

Repertoires were generated with immunoSEQ multiplex PCR, while TCRdb's copy carries only in-frame clones and drops some. The sample comprises about 20,000 clones, roughly four fifths of which are singletons, and roughly 13% rests with the top ten. This CDR3 is 12 amino acids long. Germline CDR1 is MNHNS and CDR2 is SASEGT. Trimming shortened V by 3 bases and J by 0 bases, and 1 base separated the two germline ends. The chain carries TRBV6-1 and TRBJ2-3; D is ambiguous. Source: PBMCs, taken from a glioma patient whose treatment included an IDH1 peptide vaccine. This receptor was taken from a man younger than 45 with glioma. DNA of the CDR3: TGTGCCAGCAGTGACAGCACAGATACGCAGTATTTT. Translation gives CASSDSTDTQYF.